This TCR beta chain was sequenced during a study of cytomegalovirus exposure and HLA in healthy donors. Whole-study context: The use of the same platform for the approximately 130 validation repertoires and the 666 first-cohort repertoires was reported by a later analysis.

The CDR3 is 16 amino acids. Losses at the gene ends were 8 bases for V and 4 bases for J; bases not matched to a gene: 16. Per germline, CDR1 MGHRA and CDR2 YSYEKL. Assay: immunoSEQ multiplex PCR; the TCRdb copy retains only in-frame clones and omits some. The sample records about 140,000 clones, 86% being singletons. V and J are TRBV4-1 and TRBJ1-1; TRBD1 agrees at 7 bases. The source of this sequence is a man between 18 and 29 years old in good health and CMV-seronegative. Sequencing input: PBMCs. The CDR3 bases are TGCGCCAGCGCCACCAATCCGGACAGGCAGGGCACTGAAGCTTTCTTT. This gives the protein CASATNPDRQGTEAFF.